The 30 T cell receptor beta chains reported below all come from one sample, sequenced in a study of shared clonotypes between healthy human individuals. Profiled with immunoSEQ multiplex PCR; TCRdb holds only in-frame clones, not every one. The table shows 1,500,000 or so clones, with 95% to 97% occurring only once. Sequencing was performed on naive CD4+ T cells sorted from blood. This sample's subset: CD45RA+ positively selected. These TCRs come from a man under 40 in good health.

With respect to this clone: Other DNA sequences in the sample encode the same CDR3. The V call is TRBV29-1, the J call TRBJ2-1; D remains unclear. V lost 4 bases, J lost 0 bases, and 4 bases lay in between. The CDR3 is made up of 12 amino acids. From germline, CDR1 is SQVTM and CDR2 ANQGSEA. The CDR3 reads CSVGSSYNEQFF. The CDR3 region has the DNA TGCAGCGTTGGTAGCTCCTACAATGAGCAGTTCTTC.

The chain's CDR3 is CASSEGLAGHEGSYNEQFF. DNA for the CDR3: TGTGCCAGCAGCGAGGGACTAGCGGGCCACGAGGGCTCCTACAATGAGCAGTTCTTC. The genes are TRBV9 and TRBJ2-1; 12 nucleotides line up with TRBD2. Losses at the gene ends were 3 bases for V and 0 bases for J; bases not matched to a gene: 10. Per germline, CDR1 SGDLS and CDR2 YYNGEE. The CDR3 totals 19 residues.

The V call is TRBV14, the J call TRBJ2-7; D is uncertain. V was clipped by 1 base and J by 3 bases, with 7 bases between them. This CDR3 spans 13 amino acids. CDR1 is SGHDN and CDR2 is FVKESK in the germline V gene. CDR3 residues: CASSQVRNYEQYF. DNA for the CDR3: TGTGCCAGCAGCCAAGTTAGGAACTACGAGCAGTACTTC.

J is TRBJ1-1 and V is TRBV19; 8 bases agree with TRBD1. J was trimmed by 6 bases and V by 6 bases; bases with no gene match: 6. The germline V gene encodes CDR1 LNHDA and CDR2 SQIVND (reference sequence). This CDR3 is 13 amino acids long. CDR3 amino acids: CASRKTGVAEAFF. CDR3 sequence (DNA): TGTGCCAGTAGAAAGACAGGGGTCGCTGAAGCTTTCTTT.

About this clone: In the same sample, other DNA sequences code for this CDR3. This chain uses TRBV7-9 with TRBJ2-5; D not certain. From germline, CDR1 is SEHNR and CDR2 FQNEAQ (reference sequence). This CDR3 contains 12 residues. Deletions cut 2 bases from V and 5 bases from J, with 6 bases between. CDR3 region: CASSLLLETQYF. CDR3 coding DNA: TGTGCCAGCAGCTTACTACTTGAGACCCAGTACTTC.

CDR3 in DNA: TGTGCCACCAGCAGAGGGCCGTCAACTGAGCAGTTCTTC. As protein: CATSRGPSTEQFF. The chain recombines TRBV15 with TRBJ2-1; D uncertain. The CDR3 totals 13 residues. Trimming stripped 1 base from V and 9 bases from J, with 10 bases between. Germline CDR1 and CDR2: LNHNV and YYDKDF (reference sequence).

The rearrangement joins TRBV10-3 to TRBJ1-3; D ambiguous. CDR1 is ENHRY and CDR2 is SYGVKD in the germline V gene. The CDR3 is 11 residues long. The CDR3: CASESGNTIYF. CDR3 coding DNA: TGTGCTTCCGAATCTGGAAACACCATATATTTT.

V usage is TRBV25-1 and J usage is TRBJ2-3; 7 nucleotides match TRBD2. CDR1 MGHDK and CDR2 SYGVNS come from the germline V gene. V lost 6 bases to trimming and J lost 3 bases; unmatched junction nucleotides: 12. This CDR3 contains 16 residues. The CDR3 reads CASSPGLWEGTDTQYF. In DNA, the CDR3 is TGTGCCAGCAGCCCGGGGCTGTGGGAGGGGACAGATACGCAGTATTTT.

Points on this clone: The sample holds other DNA sequences that translate to the same CDR3. The gene calls are TRBV27 and TRBJ2-3; 12 bases fit TRBD2. J lost 3 bases, V lost 4 bases, and 5 bases had no gene match. CDR1 and CDR2 from the germline V gene are MNHEY and SMNVEV (reference sequence). The CDR3 loop spans 16 amino acids. CDR3 amino acids: CASSSLAGGPTDTQYF. Written as DNA, the CDR3 is TGTGCCAGCAGTTCTCTAGCGGGAGGGCCAACAGATACGCAGTATTTT.

The chain recombines TRBV11-2 with TRBJ1-2; D call uncertain. V shed 4 bases and J shed 8 bases, with 23 bases lying between them. From germline, CDR1 is SGHAT and CDR2 FQNNGV. The CDR3 loop spans 16 amino acids. Written as DNA, the CDR3 is TGTGCCAGCAGCTCCATATCTCGGCCGGCGGGTAAAGGCTACACCTTC. Its protein product is CASSSISRPAGKGYTF.

CDR3 DNA: TGTGCCACCCGCCTCGGTACGTACAATGAGCAGTTCTTC. It codes for CATRLGTYNEQFF. This rearrangement joins TRBV7-9 to TRBJ2-1; unclear D gene. The V end lost 10 bases, the J end lost 4 bases, and 14 bases lay between the germline ends. Germline CDR1 is SEHNR and CDR2 is FQNEAQ (reference sequence). The CDR3 consists of 13 residues.

The chain joins TRBV7-6 to TRBJ1-5; D gene uncertain. Trimming took off 5 bases at V and 2 bases at J, with 13 bases between the two ends. From germline, CDR1 is SGHVS and CDR2 FNYEAQ. This CDR3 is 15 amino acids long. The DNA for the CDR3 is TGTGCCAGCAGCCCCACCCCGGACGGCAATCAGCCCCAGCATTTT. Its protein product is CASSPTPDGNQPQHF.

Worth noting for this clone: Additional DNA sequences in this sample encode the identical CDR3. The chain carries TRBV20-1 and TRBJ2-7, with D unresolved. The V and J ends lost 2 bases and 4 bases respectively, with 6 bases between them. The CDR3 extends over 11 amino acids. Germline values: CDR1 DFQATT, CDR2 SNEGSKA (reference sequence). This chain's CDR3 is CSARSGYEQYF. In nucleotides, the CDR3 is TGCAGTGCTAGATCCGGATACGAGCAGTACTTC.

The rearrangement uses TRBV19 and TRBJ2-3, with TRBD1 identical over 9 bases. Germline values: CDR1 LNHDA, CDR2 SQIVND (reference sequence). The CDR3 runs 14 residues. Trimming removed 7 bases from V and 3 bases from J; junction bases left unmatched: 5. The DNA of the CDR3 is TGTGCCAGTAATGGACAGGGGAGGACAGATACGCAGTATTTT. It is translated as CASNGQGRTDTQYF.

The chain joins TRBV6-6 to TRBJ2-3; the match to TRBD2 covers 8 bases. This CDR3 contains 16 residues. The junction had 11 bases not matched to a gene; V was cut back by 8 bases and J by 1 base. Germline loops: CDR1 MNHNY, CDR2 SVGAGI (reference sequence). This CDR3 reads CASVQGLAGRTDTQYF. CDR3 DNA sequence: TGTGCCAGCGTTCAGGGGCTAGCGGGTCGCACAGATACGCAGTATTTT.

The rearrangement uses TRBV7-9 and TRBJ2-3; 8 bases agree with TRBD1. CDR3 length: 19 residues. Trimming took 6 bases from V and 0 from J; bases not matched to a gene: 17. Looked up from germline, CDR1 is SEHNR and CDR2 is FQNEAQ (reference sequence). Here the CDR3 reads CASRSLKRRQGISTDTQYF. The CDR3 region has the DNA TGTGCCAGCAGATCTTTAAAGCGCCGACAGGGGATTAGCACAGATACGCAGTATTTT.

The CDR3 nucleotides read TGTGCCAGCAGCAAATTCAAGGGCTGCGGCACAGATACGCAGTATTTT. This translates into CASSKFKGCGTDTQYF. The rearrangement links TRBV21-1 to TRBJ2-3. TRBV21-1 is reported as a pseudogene. The CDR3 totals 16 residues.

The chain carries TRBV9 and TRBJ2-5; D remains ambiguous. The CDR3 contains 13 residues. Germline V gene lookup returns CDR1 SGDLS and CDR2 YYNGEE. Trimming took off 0 bases at V and 3 bases at J, with 6 bases between the two ends. CDR3: CASSVEWKETQYF. The DNA for the CDR3 is TGTGCCAGCAGCGTAGAATGGAAAGAGACCCAGTACTTC.

This chain connects TRBV28 to TRBJ2-1; no firm D call. The germline CDR1 and CDR2 sequences are MDHEN and SYDVKM. The CDR3 totals 15 residues. Trimming took off 3 bases at V and 0 bases at J, with 9 bases between the two ends. CDR3 sequence reads: CASSLIPISYNEQFF. The DNA of the CDR3 is TGTGCCAGCAGTTTGATCCCCATCTCCTACAATGAGCAGTTCTTC.

This clone was seen more than once but under ten times. The chain uses TRBV5-1 and TRBJ1-2; TRBD1 agrees at 7 bases. Germline CDR1 reads SGHRS; CDR2 reads YFSETQ. J gave up 6 bases and V 3 bases, and 11 bases lay outside the gene matches. The CDR3 loop spans 15 amino acids. CDR3 residues: CASSSVPGGRDGYTF. The CDR3 DNA reads TGCGCCAGCAGCTCAGTTCCAGGGGGTCGGGATGGCTACACCTTC.

The chain couples TRBV7-2 to TRBJ2-3, with 14 bases identical to TRBD2. The CDR3 has 17 amino acids. V lost 4 bases to trimming and J lost 0 bases; unmatched junction nucleotides: 3. Germline-derived CDR1 and CDR2 are SGHTA and FQGNSA. CDR3 in DNA: TGTGCCAGCAGCTACGGACTAGCGGGAGGCAGCACAGATACGCAGTATTTT. Amino acid sequence: CASSYGLAGGSTDTQYF.

The chain couples TRBV10-3 to TRBJ2-5, with 9 positions matching TRBD1. Trimming cost V 6 bases and J 6 bases; bases outside gene matches: 8. This CDR3 is built from 14 residues. The germline CDR1 and CDR2 sequences are ENHRY and SYGVKD. The CDR3 is CAIRGDRGLKTQYF. CDR3 nucleotide sequence: TGTGCCATCAGGGGCGACAGGGGGTTGAAGACCCAGTACTTC.

This clone was recorded once. CDR3 DNA: TGTGCCAGCAGCAGGGGGCAGGGGGGCACTGAAGCTTTCTTT. Its translation is CASSRGQGGTEAFF. The rearrangement joins TRBV5-4 to TRBJ1-1; 7 nucleotides line up with TRBD1. The J segment lost 4 bases and the V segment lost 4 bases, leaving 7 bases of the junction unmatched. The CDR3 extends over 14 amino acids. The V gene's germline CDR1 is SGHNT and CDR2 YYREEE (reference sequence).

This rearrangement joins TRBV5-1 to TRBJ2-1; a possible D gene is TRBD2 (6 bases). The V gene lost 2 bases and the J gene lost 5 bases, with 14 bases spanning the gap. Germline CDR1 is SGHRS and CDR2 is YFSETQ. This CDR3 contains 15 residues. CDR3 in amino acids: CASSFAGSGDNEQFF. The DNA for the CDR3 is TGCGCCAGCAGCTTTGCGGGGAGTGGGGACAATGAGCAGTTCTTC.

The chain links TRBV5-1 to TRBJ2-1; D gene unclear. Trimming left V 2 bases short and J 4 bases short, with 10 bases between. The V gene's germline CDR1 is SGHRS and CDR2 YFSETQ. CDR3 length: 14 amino acids. CDR3 coding DNA: TGCGCCAGCAGCTTAATAGAAATTTACAATGAGCAGTTCTTC. The encoded protein is CASSLIEIYNEQFF.

The rearrangement uses TRBV19 and TRBJ1-4; unclear D gene. The CDR3 consists of 12 residues. The germline V gene encodes CDR1 LNHDA and CDR2 SQIVND (reference sequence). Trimming left V 3 bases short and J 7 bases short, with 6 bases between. The DNA for the CDR3 is TGTGCCAGTAGTATCTTACGTGAAAAACTGTTTTTT. It yields the protein CASSILREKLFF.

The chain is built from TRBV6-1 and TRBJ2-7; perhaps TRBD2 as D (6 bases). This CDR3 contains 15 residues. Germline CDR1 and CDR2: MNHNS and SASEGT. The ends were cut back, 3 bases at V and 4 bases at J, with 16 bases in the middle. This CDR3 is CASSEGGLPRYEQYF. CDR3 nucleotide sequence: TGTGCCAGCAGTGAGGGGGGACTTCCCCGATACGAGCAGTACTTC.

This clone has just one count. Other DNA sequences from this sample encode an identical CDR3 as well. CDR3 DNA sequence: TGTGCCAGTAGTACCCCTGGGGGAGGGAACACCGGGGAGCTGTTTTTT. Translation: CASSTPGGGNTGELFF. The chain links TRBV19 to TRBJ2-2, with a possible D match to TRBD2 (6 bases). CDR3 length equals 16 residues. Germline V gives CDR1 LNHDA, CDR2 SQIVND (reference sequence). V lost 4 bases and J lost 1, with 13 bases in between.

This clone was found a few times. The chain is built from TRBV27 and TRBJ2-4, with a tentative D call TRBD2 (6 bases). This CDR3 contains 14 residues. Trimming shortened V by 3 bases and J by 5 bases, and 11 bases separated the two germline ends. Per the germline V gene, CDR1 is MNHEY and CDR2 is SMNVEV (reference sequence). CDR3 in amino acids: CASSFRGLENIQYF. The CDR3 bases are TGTGCCAGCAGTTTTCGGGGACTCGAAAACATTCAGTACTTC.

The chain links TRBV18 to TRBJ1-3; D remains unclear. This CDR3 is built from 18 residues. V lost 0 bases and J lost 5, with 20 bases in between. Germline lookup yields CDR1 KGHSH and CDR2 LQKENI. For the CDR3, the DNA is TGTGCCAGCTCACCACCTATCACCCCCATAGACACGCGAAACACCATATATTTT. Translation gives CASSPPITPIDTRNTIYF.